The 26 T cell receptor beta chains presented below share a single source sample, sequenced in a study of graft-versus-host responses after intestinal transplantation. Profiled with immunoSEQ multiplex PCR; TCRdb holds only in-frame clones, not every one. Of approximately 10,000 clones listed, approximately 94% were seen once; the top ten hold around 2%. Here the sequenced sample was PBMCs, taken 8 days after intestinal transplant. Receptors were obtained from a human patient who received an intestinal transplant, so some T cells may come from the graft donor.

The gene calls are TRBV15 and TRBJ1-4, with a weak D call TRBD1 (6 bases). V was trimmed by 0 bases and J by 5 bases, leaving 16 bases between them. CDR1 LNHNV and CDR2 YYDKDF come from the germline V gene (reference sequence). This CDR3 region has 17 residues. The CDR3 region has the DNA TGTGCCACCAGCAGAGACCCCAGGGGTTGGGGAAATGAAAAACTGTTTTTT. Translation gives CATSRDPRGWGNEKLFF.

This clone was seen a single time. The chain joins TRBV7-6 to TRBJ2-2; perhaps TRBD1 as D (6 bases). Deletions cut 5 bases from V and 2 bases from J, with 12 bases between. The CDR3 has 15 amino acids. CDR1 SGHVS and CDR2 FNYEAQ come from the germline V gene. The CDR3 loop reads CASSPGTLNTGELFF. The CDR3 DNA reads TGTGCCAGCAGCCCCGGGACATTAAACACCGGGGAGCTGTTTTTT.

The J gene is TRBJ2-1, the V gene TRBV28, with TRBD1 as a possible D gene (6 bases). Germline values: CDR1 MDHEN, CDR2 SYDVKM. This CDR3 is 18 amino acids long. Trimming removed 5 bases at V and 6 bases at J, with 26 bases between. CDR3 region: CASSNSPLTGNLVNEQFF. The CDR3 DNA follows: TGTGCCAGCAGTAACTCCCCCCTCACAGGGAACCTCGTCAATGAGCAGTTCTTC.

CDR3 nucleotide sequence: TGTGCCAGCATGTCGGACAGGGACTCCTACGAGCAGTACTTC. Translating it yields CASMSDRDSYEQYF. The V call is TRBV25-1, the J call TRBJ2-7; 8 nucleotides line up with TRBD1. Germline V lookup: CDR1 MGHDK, CDR2 SYGVNS. With V trimmed by 7 bases and J by 0 bases, 5 bases remained unmatched. The CDR3 extends over 14 amino acids.

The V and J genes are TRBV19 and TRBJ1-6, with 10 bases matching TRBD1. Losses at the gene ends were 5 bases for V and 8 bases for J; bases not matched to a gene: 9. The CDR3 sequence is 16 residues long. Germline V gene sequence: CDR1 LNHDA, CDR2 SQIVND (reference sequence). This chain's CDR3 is CASSEGDRGRYSPLHF. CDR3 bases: TGTGCCAGTAGTGAAGGCGACAGGGGGCGTTATTCACCCCTCCACTTT. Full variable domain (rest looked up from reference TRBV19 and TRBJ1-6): DGGITQSPKYLFRKEGQNVTLSCEQNLNHDAMYWYRQDPGQGLRLIYYSQIVNDFQKGDIAEGYSVSREKKESFPLTVTSAQKNPTAFYLCASSEGDRGRYSPLHFGNGTRLTVT.

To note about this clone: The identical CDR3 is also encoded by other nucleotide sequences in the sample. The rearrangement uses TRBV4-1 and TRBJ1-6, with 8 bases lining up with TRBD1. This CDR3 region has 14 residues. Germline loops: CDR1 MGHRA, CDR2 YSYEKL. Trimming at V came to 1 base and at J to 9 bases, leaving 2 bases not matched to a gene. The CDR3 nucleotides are TGCGCCAGCAGCCAAGCAGGGGGCGGTTCACCCCTCCACTTT. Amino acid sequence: CASSQAGGGSPLHF.

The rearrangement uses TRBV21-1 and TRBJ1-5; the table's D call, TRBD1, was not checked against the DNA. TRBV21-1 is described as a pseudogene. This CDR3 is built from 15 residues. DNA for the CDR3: TGTGCCAGCAGCAACAGACAGGGTATTAATCAGCCCCAGCATTTT. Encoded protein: CASSNRQGINQPQHF.

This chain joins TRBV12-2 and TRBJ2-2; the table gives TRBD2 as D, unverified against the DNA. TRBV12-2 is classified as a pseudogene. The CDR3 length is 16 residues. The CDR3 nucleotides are TGTGCAACCGATGGGGGGGCTCACGCGAACACCGGGGAGCTGTTTTTT. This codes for CATDGGAHANTGELFF.

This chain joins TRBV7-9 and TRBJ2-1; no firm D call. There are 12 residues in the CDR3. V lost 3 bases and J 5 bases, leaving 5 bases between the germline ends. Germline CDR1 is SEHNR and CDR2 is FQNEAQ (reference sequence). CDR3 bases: TGTGCCAGCAGCTTCGATCACAATGAGCAGTTCTTC. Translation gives CASSFDHNEQFF.

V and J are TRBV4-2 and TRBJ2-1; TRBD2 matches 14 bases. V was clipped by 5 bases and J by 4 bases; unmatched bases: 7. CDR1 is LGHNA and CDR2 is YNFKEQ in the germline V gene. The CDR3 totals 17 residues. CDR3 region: CASSGLAGGGTYNEQFF. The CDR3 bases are TGTGCCAGCAGCGGACTAGCGGGAGGTGGTACGTACAATGAGCAGTTCTTC.

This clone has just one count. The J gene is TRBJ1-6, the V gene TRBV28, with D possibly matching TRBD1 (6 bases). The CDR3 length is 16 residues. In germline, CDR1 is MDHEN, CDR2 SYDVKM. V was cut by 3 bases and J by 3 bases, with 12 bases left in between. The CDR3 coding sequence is TGTGCCAGCAGTTTGATTAGGGACAACTATAATTCACCCCTCCACTTT. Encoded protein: CASSLIRDNYNSPLHF.

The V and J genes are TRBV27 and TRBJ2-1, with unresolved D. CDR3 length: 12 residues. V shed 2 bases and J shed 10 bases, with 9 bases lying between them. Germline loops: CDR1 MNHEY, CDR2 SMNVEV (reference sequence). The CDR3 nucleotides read TGTGCCAGCAGTTTAAAGTTGGGCGAGCAGTTCTTC. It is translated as CASSLKLGEQFF.

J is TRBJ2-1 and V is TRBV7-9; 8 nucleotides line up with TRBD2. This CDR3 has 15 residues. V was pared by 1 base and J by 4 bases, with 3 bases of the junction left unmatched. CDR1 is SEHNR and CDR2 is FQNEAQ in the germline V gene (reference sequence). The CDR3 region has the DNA TGTGCCAGCAGCTTAGGTCTAGCGGGTTACAATGAGCAGTTCTTC. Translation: CASSLGLAGYNEQFF.

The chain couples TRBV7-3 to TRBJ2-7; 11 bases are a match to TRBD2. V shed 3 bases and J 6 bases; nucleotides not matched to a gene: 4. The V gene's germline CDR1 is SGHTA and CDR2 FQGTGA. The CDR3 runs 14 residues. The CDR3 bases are TGTGCCAGCAGCTTGATAGCGGGAGGGCCCGAGCAGTACTTC. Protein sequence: CASSLIAGGPEQYF.

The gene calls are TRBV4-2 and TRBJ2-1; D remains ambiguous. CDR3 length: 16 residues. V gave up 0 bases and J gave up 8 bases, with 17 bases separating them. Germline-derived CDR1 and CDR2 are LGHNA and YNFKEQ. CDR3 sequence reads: CASSQDSVLPSDEQFF. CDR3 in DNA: TGTGCCAGCAGCCAAGATTCGGTGCTCCCCAGCGATGAGCAGTTCTTC.

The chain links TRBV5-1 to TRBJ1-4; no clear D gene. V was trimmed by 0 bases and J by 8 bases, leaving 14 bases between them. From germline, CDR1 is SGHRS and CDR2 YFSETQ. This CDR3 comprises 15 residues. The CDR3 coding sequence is TGCGCCAGCAGCTTGGCGTTTCGGCCGGAAGAAAAACTGTTTTTT. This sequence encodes CASSLAFRPEEKLFF.

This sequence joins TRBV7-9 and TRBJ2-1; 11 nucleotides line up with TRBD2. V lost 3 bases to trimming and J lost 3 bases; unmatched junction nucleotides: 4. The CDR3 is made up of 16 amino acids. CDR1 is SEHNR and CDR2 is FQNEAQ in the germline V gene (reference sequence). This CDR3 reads CASSFGTSGYYNEQFF. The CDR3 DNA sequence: TGTGCCAGCAGCTTCGGGACTAGCGGATACTACAATGAGCAGTTCTTC.

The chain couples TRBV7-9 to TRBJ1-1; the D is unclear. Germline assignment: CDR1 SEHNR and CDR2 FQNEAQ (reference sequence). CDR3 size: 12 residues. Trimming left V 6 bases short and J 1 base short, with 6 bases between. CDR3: CASRTKNTEAFF. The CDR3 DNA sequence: TGTGCCAGCAGGACCAAGAACACTGAAGCTTTCTTT. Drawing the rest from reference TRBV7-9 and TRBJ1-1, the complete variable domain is DTGVSQNPRHKITKRGQNVTFRCDPISEHNRLYWYRQTLGQGPEFLTYFQNEAQLEKSRLLSDRFSAERPKGSFSTLEIQRTEQGDSAMYLCASRTKNTEAFFGQGTRLTVV.

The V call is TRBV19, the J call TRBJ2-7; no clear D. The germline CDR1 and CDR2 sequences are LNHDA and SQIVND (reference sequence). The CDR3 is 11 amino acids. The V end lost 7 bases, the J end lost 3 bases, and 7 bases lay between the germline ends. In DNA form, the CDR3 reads TGTGCCAGTAAGGTGGGCTACGAGCAGTACTTC. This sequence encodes CASKVGYEQYF.

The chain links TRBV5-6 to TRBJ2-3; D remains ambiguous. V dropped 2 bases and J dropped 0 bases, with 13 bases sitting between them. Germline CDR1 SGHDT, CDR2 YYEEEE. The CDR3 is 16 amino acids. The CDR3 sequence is CASSFDWKNSTDTQYF. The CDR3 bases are TGTGCCAGCAGCTTCGACTGGAAAAATAGCACAGATACGCAGTATTTT.

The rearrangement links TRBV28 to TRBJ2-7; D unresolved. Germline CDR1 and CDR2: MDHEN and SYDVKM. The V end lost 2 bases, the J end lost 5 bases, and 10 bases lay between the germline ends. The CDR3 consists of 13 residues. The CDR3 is CASSLGVGNEQYF. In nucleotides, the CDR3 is TGTGCCAGCAGTTTAGGGGTGGGTAACGAGCAGTACTTC.

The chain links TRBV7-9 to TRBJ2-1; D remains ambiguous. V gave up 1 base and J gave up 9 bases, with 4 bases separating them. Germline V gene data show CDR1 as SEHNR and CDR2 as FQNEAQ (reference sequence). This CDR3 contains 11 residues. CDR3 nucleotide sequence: TGTGCCAGCAGCTTAGTAGTTGAGCAGTTCTTC. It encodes CASSLVVEQFF.

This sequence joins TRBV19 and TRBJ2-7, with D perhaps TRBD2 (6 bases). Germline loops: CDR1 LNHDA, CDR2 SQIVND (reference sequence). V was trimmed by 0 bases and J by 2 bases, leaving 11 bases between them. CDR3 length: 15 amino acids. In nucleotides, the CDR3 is TGTGCCAGTAGTATAGAAGGGCGGGGAGCCTACGAGCAGTACTTC. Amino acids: CASSIEGRGAYEQYF.

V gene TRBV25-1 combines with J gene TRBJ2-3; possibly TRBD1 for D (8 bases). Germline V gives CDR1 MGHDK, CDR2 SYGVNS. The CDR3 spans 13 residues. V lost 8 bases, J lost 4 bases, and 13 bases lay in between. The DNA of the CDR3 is TGTGCCAGCGGAACAGGGGGGGCAGATACGCAGTATTTT. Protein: CASGTGGADTQYF.

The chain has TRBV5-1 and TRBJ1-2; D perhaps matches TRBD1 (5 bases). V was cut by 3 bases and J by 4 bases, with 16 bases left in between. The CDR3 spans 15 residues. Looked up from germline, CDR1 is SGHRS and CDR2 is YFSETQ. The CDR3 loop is CASSWDQRGSYGYTF. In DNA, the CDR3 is TGCGCCAGCAGCTGGGACCAAAGGGGATCCTATGGCTACACCTTC.

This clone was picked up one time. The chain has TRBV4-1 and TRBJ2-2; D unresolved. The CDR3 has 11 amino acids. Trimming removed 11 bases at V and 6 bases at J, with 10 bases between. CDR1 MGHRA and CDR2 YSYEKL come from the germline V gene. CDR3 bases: TGCGCCTCTCAGTGGGCCGGGGAGCTGTTTTTT. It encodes CASQWAGELFF.